The rows below give T cell receptor beta chains drawn from one sample of a study of response to subunit inactivated influenza vaccine. TCRdb redid the calling of the RT-PCR reads with MiXCR, one entry per CDR3 protein. There are hundreds of thousands of distinct CDR3 sequences in the sample; about a fifth occur only once, and 10% lies in the top ten. Source: PBMCs from blood, taken less than 22 months after vaccination. The receptors were gathered from a man aged 45 to 70 who received an inactivated influenza vaccine. The CDR3 runs from the conserved cysteine through the conserved F or W. Fields, in order: V gene, D gene, clone size, J gene, CDR3 DNA, CDR3 protein. A D gene is named only where the DNA matches it firmly. Clone sizes are given selectively: once, few, many, or a class where the clone is expanded.

>TRBV5-1|TRBD1|few|TRBJ2-7
TGCGCCAGCAGCTTGGCCGGGGACAGGGCGTACGAGCAGTACTTC
CASSLAGDRAYEQYF
>TRBV7-3|TRBD2|.|TRBJ2-1
TGTGCCAGCAGCTTAAATCCGCGGGAGGCCGAAAATGAGCAGTTCTTC
CASSLNPREAENEQFF
>TRBV5-5|.|.|TRBJ1-4
TGTGCCAGCAGCTTGGGGTCGACAGCAACTAATGAAAAACTGTTTTTT
CASSLGSTATNEKLFF
>TRBV7-8|TRBD1|.|TRBJ2-1
TGTGCCAGCAGCCCCGGGACAGGGCGCAATGAGCAGTTCTTC
CASSPGTGRNEQFF
>TRBV4-2|.|.|TRBJ1-6
TGTGCCAGCAGCCAAGATTCGCAACCCCTCTCCTATAATTCACCCCTCCACTTT
CASSQDSQPLSYNSPLHF
>TRBV12-3/TRBV12-4|.|few|TRBJ1-4
TGTGCCAGCAGTTTTGGGCAGGCCTTCCCGAAACTGTTTTTT
CASSFGQAFPKLFF
>TRBV7-2|.|few|TRBJ1-4
TGTGCCAGCAGCTCGAGGGAACTTAGAGGTGAAAAACTGTTTTTT
CASSSRELRGEKLFF
>TRBV29-1|.|.|TRBJ1-2
TGCAGCGTTGAGTCAGGGGCGGCCTATGGCTACACCTTC
CSVESGAAYGYTF
>TRBV7-2|.|many|TRBJ1-3
TGTGCCAGCAGCCCTCAGACGATCGCCTTGGGAAACACCATATATTTT
CASSPQTIALGNTIYF
>TRBV21-1|.|.|TRBJ2-7
TGTGCCAGCAGCGCAAGCGGGAGTCCTGCCTACGAGCAGTACTTC
CASSASGSPAYEQYF
>TRBV9|TRBD2|.|TRBJ2-1
TGTGCCAGCAGCGCCGGGACTAGACCCCACAATGAGCAGTTCTTC
CASSAGTRPHNEQFF
>TRBV18|.|few|TRBJ1-2
TGTGCCAGCTCACCACCCGGCCTCCATGGGGACTATGGCTACACCTTC
CASSPPGLHGDYGYTF
>TRBV7-2|.|many|TRBJ1-2
TGTGCCAGCAGCTTAGGACGGAACTATGGCTACACCTTC
CASSLGRNYGYTF
>TRBV6-1|TRBD1|.|TRBJ1-6
TGTGCCAGCAGTGAGTCGGGACAGGGTTATTCACCCCTCCACTTT
CASSESGQGYSPLHF
>TRBV25-1|.|few|TRBJ1-6
TGTGCCAGCAGTGACCGGGACCCGTTCTCACCCCTCCACTTT
CASSDRDPFSPLHF
>TRBV20-1|.|.|TRBJ2-7
TGCAGTGCTAGAGTAGTATCTCTCCGAGGCGAGCAGTACTTC
CSARVVSLRGEQYF
>TRBV20-1|.|.|TRBJ2-3
TGCAGTGCTAGAGACCCCCGCCGGGGTTCGCAGTATTTT
CSARDPRRGSQYF
>TRBV20-1|.|.|TRBJ2-3
TGCAGTGCTAGTCAACTTCTGGGGACAGATACGCAGTATTTT
CSASQLLGTDTQYF
>TRBV7-9|.|.|TRBJ2-7
TGTGCCAGCAGCTCCAAGGGGGGGCAACTATACGAGCAGTACTTC
CASSSKGGQLYEQYF
>TRBV6-5|.|.|TRBJ1-2
TGTGCCAGCAGTTACTCGCCGTGGAACTATGGCTACACCTTC
CASSYSPWNYGYTF
>TRBV6-2/TRBV6-3|.|few|TRBJ1-2
TGTGCCAGCAACAACCGCCGCCCCCGTCCCGGGGCTAACTATGGCTACACCTTC
CASNNRRPRPGANYGYTF
>TRBV5-1|TRBD2|.|TRBJ2-3
TGCGCCAGCAGCTGGACTAGCGGGGGTCCAGATACGCAGTATTTT
CASSWTSGGPDTQYF
>TRBV7-2|TRBD1|.|TRBJ1-2
TGTGCCAGCAGCGTGGGACAGGGGGTCGGCTATGGCTACACCTTC
CASSVGQGVGYGYTF
>TRBV7-2|.|many|TRBJ1-2
TGTGCCAGCAGCTTACGTTCTCCATCCACGTTGGGCTACACCTTC
CASSLRSPSTLGYTF
>TRBV20-1|.|.|TRBJ1-1
TGCAGTGCTAGAGGAACGACGAGGAACACTGAAGCTTTCTTT
CSARGTTRNTEAFF
>TRBV11-2|TRBD2|once|TRBJ2-2
TGTGCCAGCAGCGCGGGACTAGCGACCGGGGAGCTGTTTTTT
CASSAGLATGELFF
>TRBV3-1|TRBD1|once|TRBJ2-3
TGTGCCAGCAGCCCGTCCCGGGACAGGGGCGGTACGCAGTATTTT
CASSPSRDRGGTQYF
>TRBV10-3|TRBD1|.|TRBJ2-2
TGTGCCATCAGTGCCGGACAGGACAACACCGGGGAGCTGTTTTTT
CAISAGQDNTGELFF
>TRBV2|TRBD1|many|TRBJ1-5
TGTGCCAGCAGGGGGGACAGGCCTAATCAGCCCCAGCATTTT
CASRGDRPNQPQHF
>TRBV20-1|.|.|TRBJ2-1
TGCAGTGCGAGTCGCGGCGGCAGCTCCTACAATGAGCAGTTCTTC
CSASRGGSSYNEQFF
>TRBV20-1|TRBD2|few|TRBJ2-1
TGCAGTGCTAGAGACCCTAGCGGTCGGACCTACAATGAGCAGTTCTTC
CSARDPSGRTYNEQFF
>TRBV29-1|.|many|TRBJ1-1
TGCAGCGTTATAAGGGCCACGAACACTGAAGCTTTCTTT
CSVIRATNTEAFF
>TRBV20-1|.|.|TRBJ2-7
TGCAGTGCTCGACCTCAAGCCCACGAGCAGTACTTC
CSARPQAHEQYF
>TRBV2|.|.|TRBJ2-1
TGTGCCAGCAGTGAAGGGTTTGGCGGGGTCAAACTAATCTTC
CASSEGFGGVKLIF
>TRBV20-1|.|few|TRBJ1-6
TGCAGTGCTAGTAAGCAGGGCGGAAATTCACCCCTCCACTTT
CSASKQGGNSPLHF